This T cell receptor beta chain stems from a study of Ad26.COV2.S vaccination and SARS-CoV-2 variants. Notes on the study in general: Measures of TCR breadth and depth may have fallen short of total T cell responses.

Clones were read by immunoSEQ multiplex PCR, and TCRdb kept only the in-frame ones, dropping some. This table holds about 680,000 clones, 89% found once. The treatment denotes: some 20 received Ad26.COV2.S at low or high dose, single or two shots; 5 received placebo; per-sample allocation not given. At day 63 after the first vaccine or placebo injection, samples were drawn. Ad26 vector vaccine expressed Wuhan-strain SARS-CoV-2 spike. Regarding this clone: Its antigen is unknown.

The CDR3 covers 15 residues. Germline assignment: CDR1 SEHNR and CDR2 FQNEAQ (reference sequence). J gave up 0 bases and V 5 bases, and 5 bases lay outside the gene matches. Source: peripheral blood, taken in a trial of Ad26.COV2.S vaccine versus placebo. This TCR derives from a person between 18 and 60 years old who received the Ad26.COV2.S COVID-19 vaccine or a placebo. The rearrangement links TRBV7-9 to TRBJ2-5, with TRBD2 matching 8 bases. DNA for the CDR3: TGTGCCAGCAGCCCCCGGGGGGGGGACCAAGAGACCCAGTACTTC. It encodes CASSPRGGDQETQYF.